This TCR beta chain was sequenced for a study of response to subunit inactivated influenza vaccine. TCRdb redid the calling of the RT-PCR reads with MiXCR, one entry per CDR3 protein. The data show roughly 570,000 distinct CDR3 sequences, with approximately 13% seen just once and over 10% held by the top ten. This clonotype appeared a few times. Germline loops: CDR1 SGHRS, CDR2 YFSETQ. The CDR3 runs 13 residues. Deletions cut 4 bases from V and 5 bases from J, with 12 bases between. Here the sequenced sample was PBMCs from blood, taken around seven weeks after vaccination. This chain connects TRBV5-1 to TRBJ2-5, with D uncertain. This receptor was obtained from a man between 45 and 60 years old who received an inactivated influenza vaccine. The CDR3 sequence is CASSATIGETQYF. The CDR3 coding sequence is TGCGCCAGCAGCGCCACTATCGGGGAGACCCAGTACTTC.